Each of the 31 T cell receptor beta chains below was sequenced from the same sample in a study of OX40 agonist ivuxolimab in advanced cancers. TCRdb keeps only in-frame clones here, not all; method: immunoSEQ multiplex PCR. The sample yields around 140,000 clones, less than 95% seen once. The sequencing here drew on CD4+ or CD8+ T cells sorted from blood, taken in a trial of the OX40 agonist ivuxolimab. The receptors derive from an adult with an advanced solid tumor such as melanoma, head and neck, liver or kidney cancer.

The chain carries TRBV27 and TRBJ2-1; 11 bases match TRBD2. This CDR3 is 16 amino acids long. The junction had 4 bases not matched to a gene; V was cut back by 6 bases and J by 0 bases. In germline, CDR1 is MNHEY, CDR2 SMNVEV (reference sequence). The CDR3 DNA is TGTGCCAGCAGCGGGACTAGCGGAGACTCCTACAATGAGCAGTTCTTC. Protein sequence: CASSGTSGDSYNEQFF.

The chain employs TRBV9 and TRBJ2-3; no clear D gene. Trimming left V 4 bases short and J 3 bases short, with 9 bases between. The CDR3 length is 13 residues. Germline values: CDR1 SGDLS, CDR2 YYNGEE. CDR3 protein: CASSPALTDTQYF. DNA of the CDR3: TGTGCCAGCAGCCCCGCTCTGACAGATACGCAGTATTTT.

This chain joins TRBV4-2 and TRBJ1-1; D gene uncertain. Germline CDR1 is LGHNA and CDR2 is YNFKEQ. The ends were cut back, 0 bases at V and 7 bases at J, with 15 bases in the middle. There are 15 residues in the CDR3. This CDR3 reads CASSQEGALRVEAFF. The CDR3 DNA is TGTGCCAGCAGCCAAGAGGGTGCGTTGCGGGTTGAAGCTTTCTTT.

The gene calls are TRBV4-3 and TRBJ2-2, with D possibly being TRBD2 (5 bases). The CDR3 runs to 16 residues. Trimming took off 1 base at V and 4 bases at J, with 13 bases between the two ends. Germline loops: CDR1 LGHNA, CDR2 YSLEER. DNA for the CDR3: TGCGCCAGCAGCCAAGGTTGGGCGGGTTCCACCGGGGAGCTGTTTTTT. This codes for CASSQGWAGSTGELFF.

This clone was picked up one time. The chain has TRBV28 and TRBJ2-1, with 13 bases fitting TRBD2. V was pared by 4 bases and J by 8 bases, with 14 bases of the junction left unmatched. The CDR3 is 18 residues long. CDR1 is MDHEN and CDR2 is SYDVKM in the germline V gene. CDR3 coding DNA: TGTGCCAGCAGTTCAATCGTACGGACTAGCGGGGGAGGCGATGAGCAGTTCTTC. The encoded protein is CASSSIVRTSGGGDEQFF.

The chain recombines TRBV4-3 with TRBJ2-1; the match to TRBD2 covers 12 bases. Germline V gene data show CDR1 as LGHNA and CDR2 as YSLEER. CDR3 length equals 16 residues. The trim removed 6 bases at V and 4 bases at J, leaving 7 bases unmatched. The DNA for the CDR3 is TGCGCCAGCAGTCTTGAGACTAGCGGGGGATACAATGAGCAGTTCTTC. It encodes CASSLETSGGYNEQFF.

The chain recombines TRBV9 with TRBJ2-7; D gene uncertain. The V end was cut by 0 bases, the J end by 4 bases, with 14 bases between. Germline assignment: CDR1 SGDLS and CDR2 YYNGEE. This CDR3 contains 15 residues. DNA for the CDR3: TGTGCCAGCAGCGTAGGCCTGGACCAGTCTTACGAGCAGTACTTC. Its protein product is CASSVGLDQSYEQYF.

This rearrangement joins TRBV30 to TRBJ1-4, with 8 bases aligning to TRBD1. In germline, CDR1 is GTSNPN, CDR2 SVGIG (reference sequence). The trim removed 1 base at V and 5 bases at J, leaving 3 bases unmatched. The CDR3 runs to 14 residues. For the CDR3, the DNA is TGTGCCTGGAGTGAGGGACAGGCGAATGAAAAACTGTTTTTT. Amino acid sequence: CAWSEGQANEKLFF. Variable domain in full (rest from reference TRBV30 and TRBJ1-4): SQTIHQWPATLVQPVGSPLSLECTVEGTSNPNLYWYRQAAGRGLQLLFYSVGIGQISSEVPQNLSASRPQDRQFILSSKKLLLSDSGFYLCAWSEGQANEKLFFGSGTQLSVL.

This clone was detected once. The chain carries TRBV7-2 and TRBJ1-4; D ambiguous. Germline V gene sequence: CDR1 SGHTA, CDR2 FQGNSA. Between the trimmed V and J ends, which lost 10 bases and 0 bases, there was a span of 9 bases. The CDR3 totals 13 residues. The DNA for the CDR3 is TGTGCCATCCCCCGAGCAACTAATGAAAAACTGTTTTTT. Its translation is CAIPRATNEKLFF.

The chain employs TRBV6-6 and TRBJ2-2; D call uncertain. Germline V gene sequence: CDR1 MNHNY, CDR2 SVGAGI (reference sequence). The CDR3 extends over 13 amino acids. V gave up 5 bases and J gave up 8 bases, with 12 bases separating them. CDR3 DNA sequence: TGTGCCAGCAGTGTCATAAGACCAGGGGAGCTGTTTTTT. This gives the protein CASSVIRPGELFF.

This clone was seen a single time. The chain uses TRBV28 and TRBJ1-5, with D maybe TRBD1 (5 bases). The CDR3 is 11 amino acids. Germline V gives CDR1 MDHEN, CDR2 SYDVKM. The V and J ends lost 6 bases and 5 bases respectively, with 5 bases between them. The CDR3 loop is CASRGDQPQHF. The CDR3 region has the DNA TGTGCCAGCAGAGGGGATCAGCCCCAGCATTTT.

The chain is built from TRBV9 and TRBJ1-1; D possibly corresponds to TRBD1 (5 bases). This CDR3 has 11 residues. The V gene's germline CDR1 is SGDLS and CDR2 YYNGEE. V was shortened by 4 bases and J by 10 bases, with 11 bases between the two germline ends. The CDR3 DNA follows: TGTGCCAGCAGCTCCAGGGAGGGAGCTTTCTTT. Protein sequence: CASSSREGAFF.

The chain employs TRBV28 and TRBJ2-4; no clear D. The CDR3 runs 14 residues. Germline loops: CDR1 MDHEN, CDR2 SYDVKM. Trimming took off 2 bases at V and 3 bases at J, with 8 bases between the two ends. The CDR3 coding sequence is TGTGCCAGCAGTTTAACGGATCTCAAAAACATTCAGTACTTC. This sequence encodes CASSLTDLKNIQYF.

This chain joins TRBV5-4 and TRBJ2-1, with TRBD2 matching over 7 bases. Germline loops: CDR1 SGHNT, CDR2 YYREEE (reference sequence). The CDR3 contains 16 residues. Trimming at V came to 2 bases and at J to 4 bases, leaving 9 bases not matched to a gene. The CDR3 DNA sequence: TGTGCCAGCAGCTTTCGGCGGGAGAGCACGTACAATGAGCAGTTCTTC. Translation: CASSFRRESTYNEQFF.

The chain uses TRBV5-4 and TRBJ2-1, with 12 nucleotides matching TRBD2. Germline CDR1 is SGHNT and CDR2 is YYREEE (reference sequence). This CDR3 spans 16 amino acids. With V trimmed by 6 bases and J by 7 bases, 11 bases remained unmatched. CDR3 sequence: CASNRGGGLAGNEQFF. In DNA form, the CDR3 reads TGTGCCAGCAACCGGGGGGGCGGACTAGCGGGGAATGAGCAGTTCTTC.

This chain links TRBV7-2 with TRBJ2-1, with TRBD2 identical over 7 bases. The CDR3 contains 14 residues. V gave up 3 bases and J gave up 3 bases; unmatched junction bases: 2. The V gene's germline CDR1 is SGHTA and CDR2 FQGNSA. The CDR3 region is CASSFSGYYNEQFF. The DNA of the CDR3 is TGTGCCAGCAGCTTTAGCGGGTACTACAATGAGCAGTTCTTC.

The chain is built from TRBV7-2 and TRBJ2-3; D remains unclear. Germline-derived CDR1 and CDR2 are SGHTA and FQGNSA. The V and J ends lost 1 base and 0 bases respectively, with 5 bases between them. There are 14 residues in the CDR3. CDR3 sequence (DNA): TGTGCCAGCAGCTTAGAATACAGCACAGATACGCAGTATTTT. This sequence encodes CASSLEYSTDTQYF.

The gene calls are TRBV7-2 and TRBJ2-2; D may be TRBD1 or TRBD2 (5 bases each). Germline lookup yields CDR1 SGHTA and CDR2 FQGNSA. This CDR3 has 16 amino acids. V lost 1 base, J lost 1 base, and 10 bases lay in between. The CDR3 region is CASSLVGGRNTGELFF. The CDR3 DNA is TGTGCCAGCAGCTTAGTTGGGGGTCGGAACACCGGGGAGCTGTTTTTT.

In nucleotides, the CDR3 is TGTGCCAGCAGCCAAGCAGGGTCCTATGGCTACACCTTC. It specifies CASSQAGSYGYTF. The chain recombines TRBV6-1 with TRBJ1-2, with D perhaps TRBD1 (5 bases). This CDR3 region has 13 residues. Germline CDR1 reads MNHNS; CDR2 reads SASEGT. V lost 6 bases and J 4 bases, leaving 12 bases between the germline ends.

CDR3 sequence: CAISESGTGVDQPQHF. The CDR3 DNA reads TGTGCCATCAGTGAGTCAGGAACAGGGGTGGATCAGCCCCAGCATTTT. The rearrangement links TRBV10-3 to TRBJ1-5; 7 bases are shared with TRBD1. The CDR3 is 16 amino acids. With V trimmed by 0 bases and J by 5 bases, 7 bases remained unmatched. From germline, CDR1 is ENHRY and CDR2 SYGVKD.

V and J are TRBV11-2 and TRBJ1-2; D unresolved. The CDR3 is 14 residues long. V was trimmed by 2 bases and J by 4 bases, leaving 11 bases between them. Per germline, CDR1 SGHAT and CDR2 FQNNGV. The DNA for the CDR3 is TGTGCCAGCAGCTTACAACAGATAGGCTATGGCTACACCTTC. This translates into CASSLQQIGYGYTF.

The chain is built from TRBV10-3 and TRBJ1-5; D is unclear. The V end was cut by 1 base, the J end by 5 bases, with 9 bases between. The germline V gene has CDR1 ENHRY and CDR2 SYGVKD. This CDR3 contains 14 residues. CDR3 residues: CAISELWADQPQHF. Written as DNA, the CDR3 is TGTGCCATCAGTGAGTTGTGGGCGGATCAGCCCCAGCATTTT.

This sequence joins TRBV2 and TRBJ1-6; D ambiguous. CDR3 length equals 14 residues. V dropped 7 bases and J dropped 7 bases, with 14 bases sitting between them. Germline V gene lookup returns CDR1 SNHLY and CDR2 FYNNEI. The CDR3 protein is CASTNGGWNSPLHF. DNA for the CDR3: TGTGCCAGCACAAACGGAGGGTGGAATTCACCCCTCCACTTT.

The CDR3 region has the DNA TGTGCCAGCAGTGCAGTAGTGGTAGGTCAGCCCCAGCATTTT. It translates to CASSAVVVGQPQHF. This chain links TRBV2 with TRBJ1-5; D unresolved. The CDR3 runs 14 residues. Germline loops: CDR1 SNHLY, CDR2 FYNNEI. V dropped 4 bases and J dropped 6 bases, with 13 bases sitting between them.

The J gene is TRBJ1-1, the V gene TRBV7-9; no clear D gene. The CDR3 sequence is 15 residues long. V lost 3 bases and J 1 base, leaving 12 bases between the germline ends. CDR1 is SEHNR, CDR2 FQNEAQ, per germline (reference sequence). This CDR3 reads CASSLDLDANTEAFF. In nucleotides, the CDR3 is TGTGCCAGCAGCTTGGACTTGGACGCGAACACTGAAGCTTTCTTT.

This sequence joins TRBV18 and TRBJ1-5, with a weak D call TRBD1 (5 bases). The germline V gene has CDR1 KGHSH and CDR2 LQKENI. This CDR3 comprises 14 residues. V was cut by 1 base and J by 7 bases, with 11 bases left in between. This chain's CDR3 is CASSPLPRGQPQHF. CDR3 in DNA: TGTGCCAGCTCACCACTTCCGCGGGGGCAGCCCCAGCATTTT.

This chain links TRBV2 with TRBJ1-2; possibly TRBD1 for D (5 bases). The CDR3 sequence is 14 residues long. The germline gives CDR1 SNHLY, CDR2 FYNNEI. The V end lost 3 bases, the J end lost 8 bases, and 16 bases lay between the germline ends. The CDR3 spells CASSEGRAEGGYTF. The CDR3 DNA is TGTGCCAGCAGTGAGGGCAGGGCCGAAGGAGGCTACACCTTC. Together with reference TRBV2 and TRBJ1-2, the CDR3 gives the full variable domain: EPEVTQTPSHQVTQMGQEVILRCVPISNHLYFYWYRQILGQKVEFLVSFYNNEISEKSEIFDDQFSVERPDGSNFTLKIRSTKLEDSAMYFCASSEGRAEGGYTFGSGTRLTVV.

This clone has only one observation. The rearrangement links TRBV6-1 to TRBJ1-1; D is undetermined. Per the germline V gene, CDR1 is MNHNS and CDR2 is SASEGT. The ends were cut back, 5 bases at V and 4 bases at J, with 11 bases in the middle. The CDR3 runs to 13 residues. The CDR3 protein is CASSPDWSTEAFF. CDR3 bases: TGTGCCAGCAGTCCGGATTGGTCCACTGAAGCTTTCTTT.

The chain recombines TRBV6-6 with TRBJ1-1; no clear D gene. Trimming removed 1 base at V and 0 bases at J, with 12 bases between. There are 16 residues in the CDR3. Germline V gene data show CDR1 as MNHNY and CDR2 as SVGAGI (reference sequence). The CDR3 region is CASSYFLGEVNTEAFF. CDR3 DNA sequence: TGTGCCAGCAGTTACTTCCTCGGGGAGGTGAACACTGAAGCTTTCTTT.

The chain links TRBV14 to TRBJ1-1; D gene uncertain. Germline values: CDR1 SGHDN, CDR2 FVKESK. V lost 0 bases and J lost 4, with 6 bases in between. This CDR3 spans 13 amino acids. DNA of the CDR3: TGTGCCAGCAGCCAAGATATTTTCACTGAAGCTTTCTTT. Residues: CASSQDIFTEAFF.

The CDR3, as DNA: TGTGCCAGCAGTCCGAGACTAGCCCTCTCTGGGGCCAACGTCCTGACTTTC. Its translation is CASSPRLALSGANVLTF. This sequence joins TRBV27 and TRBJ2-6, with 7 bases that match TRBD2. The CDR3 covers 17 residues. The ends lost 5 bases at V and 0 bases at J; junction bases unmatched: 7. The germline gives CDR1 MNHEY, CDR2 SMNVEV (reference sequence).